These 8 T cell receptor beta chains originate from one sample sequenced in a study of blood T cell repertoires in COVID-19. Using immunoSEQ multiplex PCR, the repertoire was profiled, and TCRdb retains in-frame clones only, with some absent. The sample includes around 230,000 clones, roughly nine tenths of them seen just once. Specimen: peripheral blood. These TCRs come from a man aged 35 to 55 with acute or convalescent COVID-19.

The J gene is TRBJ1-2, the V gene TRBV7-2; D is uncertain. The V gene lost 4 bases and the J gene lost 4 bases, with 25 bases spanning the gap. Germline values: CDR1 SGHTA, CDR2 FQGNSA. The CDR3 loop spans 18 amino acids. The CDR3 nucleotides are TGTGCCAGCAGCTCCCGTTGGCTACAGCGAGTGGGGAGCTATGGCTACACCTTC. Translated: CASSSRWLQRVGSYGYTF.

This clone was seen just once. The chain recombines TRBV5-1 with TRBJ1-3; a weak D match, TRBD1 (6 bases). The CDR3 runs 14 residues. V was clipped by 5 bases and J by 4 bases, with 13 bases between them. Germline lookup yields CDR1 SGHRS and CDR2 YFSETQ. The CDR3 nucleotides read TGCGCCAGCAGAGGCACAGGGAACGGAAACACCATATATTTT. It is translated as CASRGTGNGNTIYF.

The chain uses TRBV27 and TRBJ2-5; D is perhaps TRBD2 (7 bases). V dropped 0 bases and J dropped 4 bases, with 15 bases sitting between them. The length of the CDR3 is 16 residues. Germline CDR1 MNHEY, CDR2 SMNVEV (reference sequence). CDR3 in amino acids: CASSLSSGGAGETQYF. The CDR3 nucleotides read TGTGCCAGCAGTTTATCCTCGGGGGGCGCGGGAGAGACCCAGTACTTC.

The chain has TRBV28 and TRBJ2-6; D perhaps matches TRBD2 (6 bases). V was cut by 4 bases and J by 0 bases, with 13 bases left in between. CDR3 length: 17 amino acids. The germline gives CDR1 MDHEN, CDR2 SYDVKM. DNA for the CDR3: TGTGCCAGCAGTTCTCCGGGAGCTAACTCTGGGGCCAACGTCCTGACTTTC. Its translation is CASSSPGANSGANVLTF.

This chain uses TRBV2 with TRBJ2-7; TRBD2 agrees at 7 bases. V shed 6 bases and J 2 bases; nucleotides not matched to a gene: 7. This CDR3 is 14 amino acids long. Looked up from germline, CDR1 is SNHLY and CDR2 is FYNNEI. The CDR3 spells CASSPAGVPYEQYF. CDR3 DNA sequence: TGTGCCAGCAGCCCTGCGGGGGTACCCTACGAGCAGTACTTC.

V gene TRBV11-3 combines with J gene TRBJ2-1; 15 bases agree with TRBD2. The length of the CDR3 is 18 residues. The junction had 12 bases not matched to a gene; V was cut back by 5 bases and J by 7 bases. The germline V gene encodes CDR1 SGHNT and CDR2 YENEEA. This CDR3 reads CASSRPGLAGGPENEQFF. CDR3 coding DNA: TGTGCCAGCAGCCGGCCTGGACTAGCGGGGGGGCCGGAGAATGAGCAGTTCTTC.

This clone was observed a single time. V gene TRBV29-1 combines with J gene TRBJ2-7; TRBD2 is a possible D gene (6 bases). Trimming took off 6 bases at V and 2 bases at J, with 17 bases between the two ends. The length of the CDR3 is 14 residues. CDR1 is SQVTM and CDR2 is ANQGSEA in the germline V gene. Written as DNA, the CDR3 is TGCAGCGTGGCCGAAAGCGGGTCCGCCTACGAGCAGTACTTC. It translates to CSVAESGSAYEQYF.

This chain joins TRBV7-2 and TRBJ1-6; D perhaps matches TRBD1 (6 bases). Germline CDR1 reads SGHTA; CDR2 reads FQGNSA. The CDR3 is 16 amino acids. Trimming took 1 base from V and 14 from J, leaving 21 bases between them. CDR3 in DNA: TGTGCCAGCAGCTTAGGGGGACCGGGACAATTGATATCCCTCCACTTT. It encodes CASSLGGPGQLISLHF.